This entry features one TCR beta chain sequence. The target of this receptor is not known. The record has no base qualities; no much larger clone is one base away. TCR CDR3 regions were amplified from genomic DNA by multiplex PCR using the deep immunoSEQ assay. Genomic DNA extracted from each cell subset was distributed evenly over all wells of several immunoSEQ 96-well plates, and each plate served as one replicate. For sorted subsets, around 200 ng genomic DNA, equal to 30,000 or so T cell genomes, was loaded into each replicate PCR. The purified libraries were quantified using a Qubit 3.0 fluorometer, sized with a Bioanalyzer 2100, and then quantified again using the KAPA Library Quantification kit. Each immunoSEQ 96-well plate was sequenced on its own single-read 150-cycle Illumina NextSeq 550 flow cell. Per the authors' processing: Because the immunoSEQ output held only junctional sequences and lacked quality scores, the filtering could not match the filtering applied to full-length reads. To assign V/J genes and CDR3, sequences were annotated using PyIR, a Python wrapper for IgBLAST v1.9, with IMGT germline references. Reads were removed for weak V/J assignments (E-value above 1e-6), missing CDR3, stop codons, out-of-frame junctions, or ambiguous translated residues. V3J clonotypes were defined as sequences sharing an identical inferred V gene, J gene, and CDR3 amino acid sequence. The percentage overlap between two repertoires was calculated by dividing the number of shared unique clonotypes by the size of the smaller repertoire. Three approaches were used to assess repertoire richness: RTK rarefaction, the Chao1 estimator, and Recon v2.1 estimates of unobserved clonotypes. Generation probabilities were computed with OLGA for all TCRbeta clonotypes obtained by the gDNA method from four donors. TCRdb provides this immuneACCESS table in a form limited to in-frame rearrangements. Some clones are lacking; in checked studies, under half of them reflect an unresolved V gene, and why the rest are absent is not known. V and J calls and clone size follow that table, whereas D and trimming were derived from the DNA. This sample is represented by approximately 620,000 clones; more than 95% of them were singletons. Around 0.06% of the sample comes from the top ten.

Healthy HIV-negative adults with no recently reported acute infections or vaccinations were included as donors. Only Caucasian adults living in Nashville, Tennessee, USA were represented among the donors. CD4+ T cells were enriched through magnetic negative selection, after which naive cells were positively selected on CD45RA and the remaining negative fraction served as the memory subset. Blood was obtained by leukapheresis, after which PBMCs were separated by Ficoll-Histopaque density gradient centrifugation and cryopreserved in liquid nitrogen vapor phase. Analytical flow cytometry was used to check the purity and quantity of every magnetically sorted T cell population. Genomic DNA was isolated from every sorted fraction and measured by UV absorbance on a Nanodrop 2000c. This sample is drawn from a study of shared clonotypes between healthy human individuals (dated by TCRdb to about 2020). Notes on the research overall: The cohort comprised two women and three men aged 18 to 49 years. To estimate repertoire size and how much clonotype sharing occurs between individuals, the study deeply sequenced the blood TCR repertoires of 4 to 6 healthy adults. For each donor, CD4 naive and CD4 memory were each given three plates, CD8 naive was given two plates, and CD8 memory was given one plate. Per donor, leukapheresis produced somewhere between about 0.8 and 9 billion PBMCs. Different laboratories and diverse techniques were used to prepare libraries and sequence TCR repertoires, to increase sequencing depth and limit assay-specific biases.

Overall study results and their limits: The genetic and exposure-history diversity represented was limited by the small number of donors. About 5% of naive CD4, approximately 3.7% of naive CD8, roughly 2.5% of memory CD4, and approximately 0.39% of memory CD8 clonotypes were shared across several donors. Incomplete sequencing was indicated by rarefaction of sorted-subset datasets, despite the large sequencing depth. Based on pairwise subsampling, the degree of clonotype sharing among donors was expected to be affected by sequencing depth. Clonotypes shared by all four sorted-subset donors showed higher generation probabilities than non-shared clonotypes. Sampling was limited to blood, and TCR repertoires in tissue likely differ from TCR repertoires in blood. Naive subsets generally had larger estimated clonotype richness than memory subsets did.

There are 14 amino acids in the CDR3, from cysteine to phenylalanine inclusive. CDR3 DNA only is kept here, 42 bases in frame from base 1. CDR1 and CDR2, looked up from the germline V gene (reference sequence), are SGHNT and YYREEE. V drops 4 bases and J drops 8 bases, leaving 18 bases in between. The source is a woman in her thirties in good health. This chain joins TRBV5-4 to TRBJ1-2, with TRBD1 tentatively as D gene (5 bases match). Sequenced input: naive CD4+ T cells sorted from blood. Per the publication, the cell subset or site label means: CD45RA+ positively selected. The DNA is TGTGCCAGCAGCGGAGGATCGAGGGACTCGGGCTACACCTTC. Its protein is CASSGGSRDSGYTF.